There are a few counts of the clone carrying this T cell receptor (beta chain). What it binds is unknown. The data stem from a study of T-cell memory formation after mild COVID-19. Across the study: Each donor largely had its own TCR clusters.

Study-level findings and limits: Pre-infection memory already had some responding clones, implying cross-reactive memory joined. For contracting clones, CD4+ ones sat mainly in CM and EM, CD8+ in EMRA.

This CDR3 contains 16 residues. V lost 2 bases and J lost 7; bases outside the gene matches: 10. The germline gives CDR1 SGHVS, CDR2 FQNEAQ. The 5'RACE method, run with constant-segment primers, produced TCR alpha and TCR beta cDNA libraries (carrying sample barcodes and UMIs). Each CDR3 protein is one row after TCRdb ran MiXCR on the 5' RACE reads. The sample gives some 82,000 distinct CDR3 sequences, more than 10% of which show up once; around 41% is in the top ten. Sequenced input: PBMCs or a T cell subset sorted from them (not recorded which). This TCR was sampled from a man younger than 30 who had mild COVID-19 (a few samples of this study predate the infection). Cell type and time point are not known. The V and J genes are TRBV7-8 and TRBJ2-1, with 8 positions matching TRBD1. The CDR3 protein is CASSLRQGKFRNEQFF. The CDR3, as DNA: TGTGCCAGCAGCTTAAGACAGGGGAAGTTTAGGAATGAGCAGTTCTTC.